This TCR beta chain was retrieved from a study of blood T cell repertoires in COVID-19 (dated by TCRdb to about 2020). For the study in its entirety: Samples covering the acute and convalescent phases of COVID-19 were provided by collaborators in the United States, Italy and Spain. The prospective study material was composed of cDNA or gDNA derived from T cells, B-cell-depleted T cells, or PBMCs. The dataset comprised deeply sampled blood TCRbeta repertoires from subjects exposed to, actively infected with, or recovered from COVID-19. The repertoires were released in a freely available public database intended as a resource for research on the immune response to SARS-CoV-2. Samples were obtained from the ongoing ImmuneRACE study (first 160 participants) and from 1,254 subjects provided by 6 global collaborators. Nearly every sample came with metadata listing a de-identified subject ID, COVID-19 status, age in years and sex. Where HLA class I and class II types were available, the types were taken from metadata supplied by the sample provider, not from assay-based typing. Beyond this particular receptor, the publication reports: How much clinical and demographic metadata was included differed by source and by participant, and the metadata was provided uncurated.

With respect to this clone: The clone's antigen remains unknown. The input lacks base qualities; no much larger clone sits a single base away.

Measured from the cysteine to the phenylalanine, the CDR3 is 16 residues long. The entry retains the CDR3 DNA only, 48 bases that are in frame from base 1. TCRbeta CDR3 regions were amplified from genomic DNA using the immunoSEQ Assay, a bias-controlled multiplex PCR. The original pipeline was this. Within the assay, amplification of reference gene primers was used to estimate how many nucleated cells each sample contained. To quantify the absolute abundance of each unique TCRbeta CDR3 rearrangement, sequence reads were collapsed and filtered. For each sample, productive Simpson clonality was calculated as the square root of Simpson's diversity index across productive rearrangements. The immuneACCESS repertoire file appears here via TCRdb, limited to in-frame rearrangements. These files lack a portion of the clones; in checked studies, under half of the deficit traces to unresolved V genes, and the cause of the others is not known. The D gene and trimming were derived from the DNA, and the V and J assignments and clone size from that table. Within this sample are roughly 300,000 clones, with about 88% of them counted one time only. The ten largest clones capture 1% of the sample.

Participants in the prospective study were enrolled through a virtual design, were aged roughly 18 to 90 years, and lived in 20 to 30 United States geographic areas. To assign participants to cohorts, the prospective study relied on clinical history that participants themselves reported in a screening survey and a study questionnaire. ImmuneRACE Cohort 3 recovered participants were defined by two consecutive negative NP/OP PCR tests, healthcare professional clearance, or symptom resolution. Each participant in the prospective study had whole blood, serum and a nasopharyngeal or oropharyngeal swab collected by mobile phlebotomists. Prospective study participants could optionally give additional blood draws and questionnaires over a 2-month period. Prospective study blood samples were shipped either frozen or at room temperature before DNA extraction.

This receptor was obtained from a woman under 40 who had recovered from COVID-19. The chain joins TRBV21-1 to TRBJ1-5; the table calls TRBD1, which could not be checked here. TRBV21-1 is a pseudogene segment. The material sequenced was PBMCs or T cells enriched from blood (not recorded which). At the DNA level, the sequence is TGTGCCAGCAGCAAAGGGACAGCCCCCGAAGTGGAGCCCCAGCATTTT. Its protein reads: CASSKGTAPEVEPQHF.